The source of this T cell receptor (beta chain) is a study of radiotherapy plus CTLA-4 blockade in lung cancer. Remarks on this clone: Its antigen is not known.

The V and J ends lost 1 base and 0 bases respectively, with 10 bases between them. The CDR3 is made up of 15 amino acids. The germline V gene encodes CDR1 PRHDT and CDR2 FYEKMQ (reference sequence). Only in-frame clones appear in the TCRdb table, and some are missing; sequencing was by immunoSEQ multiplex PCR. The repertoire holds tens of thousands of clones, with 77% as singletons. Study-level findings and limits: An expansion of tumor-derived TCR clones occurred in blood after radiotherapy plus ipilimumab. Strongest reported response predictors: early blood clone changes and post-radiation interferon-beta.

This TCR derives from a human donor with non-small cell lung cancer who had a partial response to radiotherapy plus ipilimumab. The V and J genes are TRBV13 and TRBJ2-7; D is possibly TRBD2 (5 bases). The input for sequencing was peripheral blood, taken from a patient treated with radiotherapy plus ipilimumab. CDR3 amino acids: CASSLDTGFSYEQYF. CDR3 nucleotide sequence: TGTGCCAGCAGCTTAGATACGGGGTTCTCCTACGAGCAGTACTTC. Full variable domain (missing parts from reference TRBV13 and TRBJ2-7): AAGVIQSPRHLIKEKRETATLKCYPIPRHDTVYWYQQGPGQDPQFLISFYEKMQSDKGSIPDRFSAQQFSDYHSELNMSSLELGDSALYFCASSLDTGFSYEQYFGPGTRLTVT.